The present T cell receptor (beta chain) was sequenced within a study of blood T cell repertoires in COVID-19. Repertoires were generated with immunoSEQ multiplex PCR, while TCRdb's copy carries only in-frame clones and drops some. The repertoire holds 120,000 to 150,000 clones, more than 70% seen once, with 8% to 11% in the top ten. In regard to this clone: Other DNA sequences from this sample encode an identical CDR3 as well.

Trimming pared 0 bases from V and 3 bases from J, leaving 10 bases between. CDR3 size: 15 residues. CDR1 and CDR2 from the germline V gene are MNHEY and SVGAGI. The J gene is TRBJ2-3, the V gene TRBV6-5, with D possibly TRBD2 on 6 matching bases. Sequencing input: peripheral blood. This receptor was obtained from a man in his fifties or sixties with active or convalescent COVID-19. CDR3 coding DNA: TGTGCCAGCAGTTACTCCGGGGGACGGACAGATACGCAGTATTTT. Translation: CASSYSGGRTDTQYF.